This passage covers 5 T cell receptor beta chains from one sample sequenced in a study of T cell repertoires in aging, cancer and after chemotherapy. TCR beta rearrangements were amplified from peripheral blood genomic DNA. A mixed TRB-A/B primer pool amplified rearranged TRB by multiplex touch-down PCR. Via MiXCR, TCRdb re-called the multiplex PCR reads, giving one row per CDR3 protein. The sample records about 5,700 distinct CDR3 sequences, approximately 37% being singletons. The sequenced sample consisted of blood. The source of these receptors is a human donor in good health.

As DNA, the CDR3 is TGTGCCAGCAGTGACTCGAGAGGGGGCTACAATGAGCAGTTCTTC. This gives the protein CASSDSRGGYNEQFF. The gene calls are TRBV6-4 and TRBJ2-1, with D possibly being TRBD1 (6 bases). The germline gives CDR1 MRHNA, CDR2 SNTAGT. Trimming shortened V by 0 bases and J by 3 bases, and 9 bases separated the two germline ends. The length of the CDR3 is 15 residues.

As to this clonotype: A read error may produce the germline difference seen at one junction end. The rearrangement links TRBV30 to TRBJ2-6, with D perhaps matching TRBD1 or TRBD2 (6 bases each). CDR1 and CDR2 (germline): GTSNPN, SVGIG (reference sequence). This CDR3 comprises 16 residues. The CDR3 sequence is CACPPTRGWGANDLTF. CDR3 DNA: TGTGCCTGCCCTCCTACTCGGGGGTGGGGGGCCAACGACCTGACTTTC.

The CDR3: CASSLASPSGGKETQYF. CDR3 nucleotides: TGTGCCAGCAGCTTAGCGTCCCCTAGCGGGGGAAAAGAGACCCAGTACTTC. This chain connects TRBV7-2 to TRBJ2-5, with 10 bases fitting TRBD2. The CDR3 runs to 17 residues. After removal of 0 bases from V and 3 bases from J, the junction contained 7 bases not matched to a gene. Germline lookup yields CDR1 SGHTA and CDR2 FQGNSA.

The sample holds a few counts of this clonotype. The rearrangement joins TRBV19 to TRBJ2-7; TRBD1 aligns across 7 bases. The CDR3 runs to 14 residues. Germline V gene data show CDR1 as LNHDA and CDR2 as SQIVND (reference sequence). Unmatched junction bases numbered 7, after V lost 8 bases and J lost 0 bases. The CDR3: CASHPGQTSYEQYF. CDR3 nucleotides: TGTGCCAGTCATCCGGGACAGACCTCCTACGAGCAGTACTTC.

This sequence joins TRBV6-1 and TRBJ1-2; 7 bases fit TRBD1. The CDR3 length is 15 residues. The germline V gene has CDR1 MNHNS and CDR2 SASEGT. The V gene end was trimmed by 3 bases and the J gene end by 6 bases; junction bases not matched to a gene: 10. The CDR3 DNA is TGTGCCAGCAGTGACTGTCCGGGACAGATTAATGGCTACACCTTC. This encodes CASSDCPGQINGYTF.